This passage covers 14 T cell receptor beta chains from one sample sequenced in a study of CXCR3-negative and CXCR3-positive naive CD8 T cells. In preparing the TRB cDNA libraries, 5' RACE with UMI labels was used. TCRdb reanalyzed the 5' RACE reads and collapses them to one entry per CDR3 protein, without DNA. This sample's table has some 130,000 distinct CDR3 sequences. The sequenced sample consisted of naive CXCR3- CD8+ T cells from blood. The subset is: CD45RO-CCR7+CD27+CD95- naive CD8+ T cells lacking CXCR3 (TNR3-). The receptors shown here come from a human donor in good health. Some clones in this sample may be carry-over from other donors' samples.

The gene calls are TRBV5-1 and TRBJ1-1. The germline gives CDR1 SGHRS, CDR2 YFSETQ. The CDR3 contains 14 residues. The CDR3 is CASSSRLMNTEAFF. Complete variable domain (other parts from reference TRBV5-1 and TRBJ1-1): KAGVTQTPRYLIKTRGQQVTLSCSPISGHRSVSWYQQTPGQGLQFLFEYFSETQRNKGNFPGRFSGRQFSNSRSEMNVSTLELGDSALYLCASSSRLMNTEAFFGQGTRLTVV.

The genes are TRBV7-6 and TRBJ2-3. CDR3 size: 11 residues. CDR1 and CDR2 (germline): SGHVS, FNYEAQ. The CDR3 protein is CASSDTDTQYF.

V usage is TRBV7-9 and J usage is TRBJ1-2. Germline CDR1 reads SEHNR; CDR2 reads FQNEAQ (reference sequence). The CDR3 sequence is 13 residues long. CDR3 region: CASSLVAGNGYTF. Using reference TRBV7-9 and TRBJ1-2 for the parts outside the CDR3, the full variable domain is DTGVSQNPRHKITKRGQNVTFRCDPISEHNRLYWYRQTLGQGPEFLTYFQNEAQLEKSRLLSDRFSAERPKGSFSTLEIQRTEQGDSAMYLCASSLVAGNGYTFGSGTRLTVV.

The chain employs TRBV5-4 and TRBJ2-3; TCRdb outputs TRBD1, but without DNA this stays unchecked. CDR1 SGHNT and CDR2 YYREEE come from the germline V gene (reference sequence). The CDR3 covers 14 residues. The CDR3 loop is CASSGGQELDTQYF. The full variable domain, in which reference TRBV5-4 and TRBJ2-3 provide the parts outside the CDR3, is ETGVTQSPTHLIKTRGQQVTLRCSSQSGHNTVSWYQQALGQGPQFIFQYYREEENGRGNFPPRFSGLQFPNYSSELNVNALELDDSALYLCASSGGQELDTQYFGPGTRLTVL.

This CDR3 reads CASSYFGTGELFF. The V gene is TRBV7-3, the J gene TRBJ2-2. The CDR3 covers 13 residues. Germline V gives CDR1 SGHTA, CDR2 FQGTGA.

The chain employs TRBV27 and TRBJ1-1; TCRdb calls TRBD1, which cannot be checked without DNA. Germline loops: CDR1 MNHEY, CDR2 SMNVEV (reference sequence). The CDR3 is made up of 13 amino acids. CDR3 sequence: CASSPRGPDEAFF.

This rearrangement joins TRBV21-1 to TRBJ2-3. TRBV21-1 corresponds to a pseudogene. This CDR3 has 15 residues. The CDR3 loop is CASIPMDGPTDTQYF.

V gene TRBV9 combines with J gene TRBJ2-7. The CDR3 consists of 14 residues. Looked up from germline, CDR1 is SGDLS and CDR2 is YYNGEE. The CDR3 loop reads CASSVGSGSYEQYF.

V gene TRBV27 combines with J gene TRBJ2-7; the TCRdb call, TRBD1, lacks DNA for checking. This CDR3 spans 15 amino acids. The V gene's germline CDR1 is MNHEY and CDR2 SMNVEV (reference sequence). The CDR3 reads CASSFKQGASYEQYF.

The chain carries TRBV6-5 and TRBJ1-4; as DNA is missing, the TRBD1 call by TCRdb cannot be tested. Germline CDR1 and CDR2: MNHEY and SVGAGI. CDR3 length equals 14 residues. CDR3: CASSYLTGNEKLFF.

V and J are TRBV7-2 and TRBJ1-2; the TCRdb call, TRBD1, lacks DNA for checking. The CDR3 loop spans 13 amino acids. The germline CDR1 and CDR2 sequences are SGHTA and FQGNSA. CDR3 amino acids: CASLAGGEYGYTF.

The chain employs TRBV6-7 and TRBJ2-5; TCRdb selects TRBD1, and the lack of DNA leaves this call unchecked. TRBV6-7 carries the ORF label, with uncertain function. This CDR3 comprises 17 residues. This CDR3 reads CASSYSHRGADQETQYF.

This chain uses TRBV12-3 or TRBV12-4 with TRBJ1-3; with no DNA, the TCRdb D assignment of TRBD1 cannot be verified. CDR3 size: 15 residues. CDR3 region: CASRTIQGTGNTIYF.

The V call is TRBV6-1, the J call TRBJ1-5. Per the germline V gene, CDR1 is MNHNS and CDR2 is SASEGT. The CDR3 totals 12 residues. CDR3 amino acids: CASRALNQPQHF.